Listed here is a single TCR beta chain. The source of the sample is a study of shared clonotypes between healthy human individuals. Sequencing was at deep level. Clones were sequenced by immunoSEQ multiplex PCR, and TCRdb holds only the in-frame ones, with some missing. This sample has under 2.5 million clones, with 85% to 95% found just once. Looked up from germline, CDR1 is SGHTA and CDR2 is FQGNSA. This CDR3 has 14 residues. With 5 bases removed from V and 1 base from J, the gap between germline ends came to 11 bases. Sequenced material: naive CD4+ T cells from PBMCs. Subset given: CD45RA+ positively selected. The chain is built from TRBV7-2 and TRBJ1-1, with D uncertain. The TCR was taken from a man younger than 30 in good health. Some clones in this sample may be carry-over from other donors' samples. CDR3 protein: CASSLPGGNTEAFF. The CDR3 DNA reads as TGTGCCAGCAGCCTCCCCGGAGGGAACACTGAAGCTTTCTTT. Full variable domain (remainder filled in from reference TRBV7-2 and TRBJ1-1): GAGVSQSPSNKVTEKGKDVELRCDPISGHTALYWYRQSLGQGLEFLIYFQGNSAPDKSGLPSDRFSAERTGGSVSTLTIQRTQQEDSAVYLCASSLPGGNTEAFFGQGTRLTVV.